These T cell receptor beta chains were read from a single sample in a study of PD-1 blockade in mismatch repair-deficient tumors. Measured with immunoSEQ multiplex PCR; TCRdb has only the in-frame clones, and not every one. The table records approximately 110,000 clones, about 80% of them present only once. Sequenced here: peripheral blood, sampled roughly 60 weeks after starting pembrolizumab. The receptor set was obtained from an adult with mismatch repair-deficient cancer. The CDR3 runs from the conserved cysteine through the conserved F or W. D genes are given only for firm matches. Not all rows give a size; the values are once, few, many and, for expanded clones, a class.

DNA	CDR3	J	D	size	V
TGCGCCAGCAGTCAATCTGACGACAGGGTGAACAATGAGCAGTTCTTC	CASSQSDDRVNNEQFF	TRBJ2-1	TRBD1	NA	TRBV23-1
TGTGCCAGCAGCTTGGGCAACGACTACGAGCAGTACTTC	CASSLGNDYEQYF	TRBJ2-7	NA	NA	TRBV5-6
TGTGCCAGCAGCTTGATTGGGCTAGGCGCAGATACGCAGTATTTT	CASSLIGLGADTQYF	TRBJ2-3	NA	NA	TRBV5-6
TGTGCTAGCAGCCGTGGACAGGGTACTGAAGCTTTCTTT	CASSRGQGTEAFF	TRBJ1-1	TRBD1	NA	TRBV7-7
TGTGCCAGCAGCTTAGTAGGGATTTTGGGACAGATAGAGGGTGAGCAGTTCTTC	CASSLVGILGQIEGEQFF	TRBJ2-1	TRBD1	NA	TRBV7-9
TGCAGTGCTTGGGAGAGTGGAGCTTTCTTT	CSAWESGAFF	TRBJ1-1	NA	once	TRBV20-1
TGTGCCAGCAGTGAAGTCCCAGGACTGAGCGAGCAGTACTTC	CASSEVPGLSEQYF	TRBJ2-7	NA	NA	TRBV2
TGTGCCTGGAGTGTACCGGGACAGGCGGATGGCTACACCTTC	CAWSVPGQADGYTF	TRBJ1-2	TRBD1	NA	TRBV30
TGTGCCAGCAGCCCAGGGATTTGGCAGTACTTC	CASSPGIWQYF	TRBJ2-7	NA	NA	TRBV6-1
TGTGCCAGCAGCTTAGGGGATGTTGGCTACACCTTC	CASSLGDVGYTF	TRBJ1-2	NA	NA	TRBV7-9
TGTGCCAGTAGTATCTCCGGCTCGCCCACAGATACGCAGTATTTT	CASSISGSPTDTQYF	TRBJ2-3	NA	NA	TRBV19
TGTGCCAGCAATGAACTCTTAGTCAGCGGGACCCAGTACTTC	CASNELLVSGTQYF	TRBJ2-5	NA	NA	TRBV6-1
TGTGCCAGCAGCTTTTGGACCGGGAGGGGGGACAATGAGCAGTTCTTC	CASSFWTGRGDNEQFF	TRBJ2-1	TRBD2	NA	TRBV7-2
TGTGCCAGCAGCGTAGCTGGTCAGGGCTACGAGCAGTACTTC	CASSVAGQGYEQYF	TRBJ2-7	NA	NA	TRBV9
TGTGCCAGCAGCCAAGATCGGGCGGTTGAGGATGGCTACACCTTC	CASSQDRAVEDGYTF	TRBJ1-2	NA	NA	TRBV14
TGCGCCAGCAGCTTGGTTGGGGATAAGCAGTACTTC	CASSLVGDKQYF	TRBJ2-7	NA	few	TRBV5-1
TGTGCCAGCAGAACAACAGGGGACACCGGGGAGCTGTTTTTT	CASRTTGDTGELFF	TRBJ2-2	TRBD1	NA	TRBV6-6
TGTGCCAGCAGCCAAGATCCCGGAGGGTTCTGGTATGGCTACACCTTC	CASSQDPGGFWYGYTF	TRBJ1-2	NA	NA	TRBV14
TGTGCCAGCAGTCCTAGCGGGAGCTCCTACAATGAGCAGTTCTTC	CASSPSGSSYNEQFF	TRBJ2-1	TRBD2	once	TRBV5-4
TGTGCCAGCAGTCCGACAGTGAACACTGAAGCTTTCTTT	CASSPTVNTEAFF	TRBJ1-1	NA	NA	TRBV28
TGTGCCAGCAGCTTATCGACCGGGGGTGAAACCTACGAGCAGTACTTC	CASSLSTGGETYEQYF	TRBJ2-7	NA	NA	TRBV7-9
TGTGCCAGCAGCCTTGGGGGGAACACTGAAGCTTTCTTT	CASSLGGNTEAFF	TRBJ1-1	NA	NA	TRBV5-4
TGTGCCAGCAGCGGCGGGACAGGGCGTCAGCCCCAGCATTTT	CASSGGTGRQPQHF	TRBJ1-5	TRBD1	once	TRBV9
TGTGCCAGCATCGTGGGACAGGCTAACTATGGCTACACCTTC	CASIVGQANYGYTF	TRBJ1-2	TRBD1	NA	TRBV2
TGTGCCAGCAGTTCACAGGGTTACGAGCAGTACTTC	CASSSQGYEQYF	TRBJ2-7	NA	NA	TRBV6-5
TGTGCCAGCAGCATGATAGGGACTTCCAACGAGCAGTACTTC	CASSMIGTSNEQYF	TRBJ2-7	NA	NA	TRBV5-6
TGTGCCAGTAGTATGTCGGGAGGAATAGAGACCCAGTACTTC	CASSMSGGIETQYF	TRBJ2-5	TRBD2	once	TRBV19
TGTGCCAGCAGTGAATACAGGGGCTCTAGCACAGATACGCAGTATTTT	CASSEYRGSSTDTQYF	TRBJ2-3	NA	NA	TRBV25-1
TGTGCCACCAGCAGTCTTAGCGGGGGCACAGATACGCAGTATTTT	CATSSLSGGTDTQYF	TRBJ2-3	TRBD2	NA	TRBV15
TGTGCCTGGACCGGCACAGTCTCTGGAAACACCATATATTTT	CAWTGTVSGNTIYF	TRBJ1-3	NA	NA	TRBV30
TGTGCCAGCAGGGACAGGGTGAACACTGAAGCTTTCTTT	CASRDRVNTEAFF	TRBJ1-1	TRBD1	NA	TRBV6-1
TGTGCCAGCAGCGTACGGGGACAGGGGAGTAGAACTTTCTTT	CASSVRGQGSRTFF	TRBJ1-1	TRBD1	once	TRBV9
TGTGCCTGGAGCGGCCGAGGTTTTGGACAGATCTATGGCTACACCTTC	CAWSGRGFGQIYGYTF	TRBJ1-2	NA	NA	TRBV30
TGTGCCAGCAGACTAGCGGGAGCCAATGAGCAGTTCTTC	CASRLAGANEQFF	TRBJ2-1	TRBD2	NA	TRBV6-1
TGTGCCAGCGTCCGGGCAGGGGGCTCAGGTGGCTACACCTTC	CASVRAGGSGGYTF	TRBJ1-2	TRBD1	once	TRBV6-6
TGTGCCAGCAGCCCTAGATTCGGATGGGAAAAACTGTTTTTT	CASSPRFGWEKLFF	TRBJ1-4	NA	NA	TRBV28
TGCAGCGTTGAAGAGGATGATCAGGGGGGATGGGAAAACACTGAAGCTTTCTTT	CSVEEDDQGGWENTEAFF	TRBJ1-1	TRBD1	NA	TRBV29-1
TGTGCCAGCAGCTTGGCACAGGGTGATGGCTACACCTTC	CASSLAQGDGYTF	TRBJ1-2	NA	NA	TRBV5-4
TGTGCCAGCAGTCAGAATCGAGCGGGAGGCTCAGGGCAGTTCTTC	CASSQNRAGGSGQFF	TRBJ2-1	TRBD2	NA	TRBV2
TGTGCTAGCAGCTTAGAGGGGGTCGGTGCCCAGTACTTC	CASSLEGVGAQYF	TRBJ2-5	NA	NA	TRBV7-7
TGTGCCAGCAGCGGGCAGAACAACGCAAACAATGAGCAGTTCTTC	CASSGQNNANNEQFF	TRBJ2-1	NA	NA	TRBV9